The sequence of this T cell receptor (beta chain) was determined in a study of control samples from healthy donors and cancer patients. Here immunoSEQ multiplex PCR was the method, and the copy in TCRdb shows in-frame clones only, minus some. Among about 410,000 clones, roughly 90% were seen once, and the ten largest hold around 6.5%. V lost 0 bases, J lost 6 bases, and 11 bases lay in between. Germline CDR1 and CDR2: MNHEY and SVGAGI. This CDR3 is 14 amino acids long. This sequence joins TRBV6-5 and TRBJ1-2, with a weak D call TRBD1 (5 bases). The sequencing sample was made of PBMCs. The clonotype originates from a man aged 40-50 years with head and neck cancer. CDR3 DNA sequence: TGTGCCAGCAGTTACTCTAGGACAATTAATGGCTACACCTTC. Protein product: CASSYSRTINGYTF.